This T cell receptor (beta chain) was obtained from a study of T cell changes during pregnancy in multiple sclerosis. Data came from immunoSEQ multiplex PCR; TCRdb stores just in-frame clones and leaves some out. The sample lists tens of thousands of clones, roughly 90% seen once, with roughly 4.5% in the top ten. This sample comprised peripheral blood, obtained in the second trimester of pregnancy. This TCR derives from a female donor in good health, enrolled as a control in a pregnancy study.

Here the CDR3 reads CASSWFAGGVTGELFF. The DNA of the CDR3 is TGTGCCAGCAGCTGGTTTGCGGGGGGGGTCACCGGGGAGCTGTTTTTT. This chain links TRBV5-4 with TRBJ2-2; 9 nucleotides align to TRBD2. Germline trimming cut 3 bases from V and 4 bases from J; bases unmatched to any gene: 7. Germline values: CDR1 SGHNT, CDR2 YYREEE (reference sequence). This CDR3 has 16 amino acids. Drawing the rest from reference TRBV5-4 and TRBJ2-2, the complete variable domain is ETGVTQSPTHLIKTRGQQVTLRCSSQSGHNTVSWYQQALGQGPQFIFQYYREEENGRGNFPPRFSGLQFPNYSSELNVNALELDDSALYLCASSWFAGGVTGELFFGEGSRLTVL.